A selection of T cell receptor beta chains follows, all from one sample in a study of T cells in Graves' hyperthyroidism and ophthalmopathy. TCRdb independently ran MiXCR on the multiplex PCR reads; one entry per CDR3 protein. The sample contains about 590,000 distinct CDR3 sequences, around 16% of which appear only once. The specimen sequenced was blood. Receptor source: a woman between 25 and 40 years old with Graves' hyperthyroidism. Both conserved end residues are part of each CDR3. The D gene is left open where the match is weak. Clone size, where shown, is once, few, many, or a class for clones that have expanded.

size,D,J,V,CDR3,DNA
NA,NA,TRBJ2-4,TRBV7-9,CVSSSDPGRTKNIQYF,TGTGTCAGCAGCTCCGACCCAGGTCGGACCAAAAACATTCAGTACTTC
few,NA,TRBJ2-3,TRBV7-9,CASSLALGLTSSTDTQYF,TGTGCCAGCAGCTTAGCCCTAGGGCTAACATCTAGCACAGATACGCAGTATTTT
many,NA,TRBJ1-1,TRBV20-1,CSAITGTEAFF,TGCAGTGCAATCACGGGGACTGAAGCTTTCTTT
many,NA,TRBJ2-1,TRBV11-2,CASSLGPSSDNEQFF,TGTGCCAGCAGCTTGGGGCCCTCTAGCGACAATGAGCAGTTCTTC
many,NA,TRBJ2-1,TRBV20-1,CSARDYSYNEQFF,TGCAGTGCTAGAGACTACTCCTACAATGAGCAGTTCTTC
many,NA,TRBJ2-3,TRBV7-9,CASSAIWDGAQYF,TGTGCCAGCAGCGCGATTTGGGACGGGGCGCAGTATTTT
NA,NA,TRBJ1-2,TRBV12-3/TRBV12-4,CASMYNYGYTF,TGTGCCAGCATGTACAACTATGGCTACACCTTC
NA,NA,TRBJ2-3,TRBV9,CASSVDRGYTQYF,TGTGCCAGCAGCGTAGATCGAGGGTATACGCAGTATTTT
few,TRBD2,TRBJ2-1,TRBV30,CAWAETSWNEQFF,TGTGCCTGGGCCGAGACTAGCTGGAATGAGCAGTTCTTC
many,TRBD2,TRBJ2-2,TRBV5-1,CASSLAPSGRATNTGELFF,TGCGCCAGCAGCTTGGCCCCTAGCGGGAGGGCCACGAACACCGGGGAGCTGTTTTTT
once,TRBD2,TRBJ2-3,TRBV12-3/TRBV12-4,CASSTDGTSGYTDTQYF,TGTGCCAGCAGTACAGACGGGACTAGCGGATACACAGATACGCAGTATTTT
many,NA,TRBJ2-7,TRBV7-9,CASSLPLAGGSYEQYF,TGTGCCAGCAGCTTACCGCTAGCAGGAGGTAGTTACGAGCAGTACTTC
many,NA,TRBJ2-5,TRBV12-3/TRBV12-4,CASKKGSGAILRRDSAETQYF,TGTGCCAGCAAAAAGGGGTCGGGCGCTATCCTACGACGTGATTCTGCGGAGACCCAGTACTTC
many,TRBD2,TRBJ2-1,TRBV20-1,CSAMSGGKPPYSYNEQFF,TGCAGTGCTATGAGCGGGGGAAAGCCCCCGTACTCCTACAATGAGCAGTTCTTC
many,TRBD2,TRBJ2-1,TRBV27,CASSLTSGGYNEQFF,TGTGCCAGCAGTTTGACTAGCGGCGGATACAATGAGCAGTTCTTC
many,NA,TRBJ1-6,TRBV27,CASSLRRGGNSPLHF,TGTGCCAGCAGTTTACGCAGGGGAGGTAATTCACCCCTCCACTTT
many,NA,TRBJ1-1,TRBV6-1,CASTSSTNTEAFF,TGTGCCAGCACCAGCAGTACGAACACTGAAGCTTTCTTT
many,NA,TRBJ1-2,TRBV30,CAWSVPGPGNGYTF,TGTGCCTGGAGTGTACCTGGCCCGGGCAATGGCTACACCTTC
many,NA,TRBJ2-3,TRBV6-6,CASSYSGTDTQYF,TGTGCCAGCAGTTACTCGGGGACAGATACGCAGTATTTT
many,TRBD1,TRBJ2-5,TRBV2,CANGQGGRETQYF,TGTGCCAACGGACAGGGCGGACGAGAGACCCAGTACTTC
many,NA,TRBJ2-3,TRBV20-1,CSARDRRPYTDTQYF,TGCAGTGCTAGAGATCGGCGGCCCTACACAGATACGCAGTATTTT
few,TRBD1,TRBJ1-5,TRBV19,CASSTEQGALGQPQHF,TGTGCCAGTAGTACCGAACAGGGGGCGCTGGGTCAGCCCCAGCATTTT
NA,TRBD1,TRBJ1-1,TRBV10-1,CASSESPGGLTEAFF,TGCGCCAGCAGTGAGTCTCCAGGGGGTCTCACTGAAGCTTTCTTT
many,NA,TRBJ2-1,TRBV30,CAWSGKWGPSYNEQFF,TGTGCCTGGAGTGGCAAGTGGGGCCCTTCCTACAATGAGCAGTTCTTC
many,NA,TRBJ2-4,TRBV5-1,CASSHGLTGKNIQYF,TGCGCCAGCAGCCACGGACTGACGGGCAAAAACATTCAGTACTTC
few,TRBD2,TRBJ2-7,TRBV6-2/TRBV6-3,CASRERLAVLNEQYF,TGTGCCAGCAGGGAGAGACTAGCGGTACTCAACGAGCAGTACTTC
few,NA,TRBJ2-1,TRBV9,CASSVVGVPHNEQFF,TGTGCCAGCAGCGTAGTCGGGGTCCCCCACAATGAGCAGTTCTTC
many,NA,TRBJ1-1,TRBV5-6,CASSALREMNTEAFF,TGTGCCAGCAGCGCCTTGAGGGAAATGAACACTGAAGCTTTCTTT
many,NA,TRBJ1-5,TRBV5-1,CASREGGNQPQHF,TGCGCCAGCAGAGAGGGGGGCAATCAGCCCCAGCATTTT
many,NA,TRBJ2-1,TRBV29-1,CSVVPLSDYNEQFF,TGCAGCGTCGTCCCTCTTTCAGACTACAATGAGCAGTTCTTC
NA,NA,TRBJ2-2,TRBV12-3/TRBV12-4,CASSDHSGTGELFF,TGTGCCAGCAGTGATCATAGCGGTACCGGGGAGCTGTTTTTT
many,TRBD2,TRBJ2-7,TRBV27,CASSTQAGTRSRRSYEQYF,TGTGCCAGCAGCACCCAAGCCGGGACTAGGAGTCGAAGGTCCTACGAGCAGTACTTC
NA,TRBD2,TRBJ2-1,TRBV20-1,CSAELAGGLEHEQFF,TGCAGTGCTGAACTAGCGGGAGGGCTCGAGCATGAGCAGTTCTTC
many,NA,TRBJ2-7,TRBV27,CASSYDILGEQYF,TGTGCCAGCAGTTATGACATCCTGGGGGAGCAGTACTTC
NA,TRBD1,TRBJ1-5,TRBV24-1,CATSDTDRVLHF,TGTGCCACCAGTGACACGGACAGGGTACTGCATTTT
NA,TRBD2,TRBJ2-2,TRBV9,CASSVASGRAVGELFF,TGTGCCAGCAGCGTCGCTAGCGGGAGGGCCGTCGGGGAGCTGTTTTTT